This T cell receptor (beta chain) stems from a study of cytomegalovirus exposure and HLA in healthy donors. General observations from the study: Evidence from a later analysis indicated that most CMV-associated TCR beta chains looked HLA-restricted. An Asian-associated ancestry cluster reportedly showed fewer N-insertions than the roughly 600-donor mean in a later analysis. A missense variant in DCLRE1C was later tied to TCR beta V- and J-gene trimming. Reports indicated that the classifier achieved high specificity and sensitivity in diagnosing cytomegalovirus status.

Germline CDR1 and CDR2: MDHEN and SYDVKM. The CDR3 has 16 amino acids. V was trimmed by 7 bases and J by 5 bases, leaving 20 bases between them. The study ran its PCR with 60 Vbeta and 13 Jbeta primers. TCRdb's copy holds only in-frame clones and misses some; the assay was immunoSEQ multiplex PCR. Of about 150,000 clones in the sample, 60% to 75% were seen once. Turning to this clone: The antigen is not known.

The sequencing sample was made of PBMCs. The receptor comes from a human donor in good health. The chain uses TRBV28 and TRBJ2-2; TRBD2 is a possible D gene (6 bases). The chain's CDR3 is CASMRVGKGRTGELFF. The CDR3 DNA sequence: TGTGCCAGCATGAGGGTGGGGAAGGGGAGGACCGGGGAGCTGTTTTTT.